What follows describes a single T cell receptor (beta chain). The sample comes from a study of blood T cell repertoires in COVID-19. About the research overall: Samples representing acute and convalescent COVID-19 were sourced from the United States, Italy and Spain. T cells, B-cell-depleted T cells, or PBMCs supplied cDNA or gDNA.

CDR3 length: 14 amino acids. V dropped 4 bases and J dropped 4; count of bases not matched to a gene: 3. Germline assignment: CDR1 MNHEY and CDR2 SVGEGT. Original data processing: Amplification with reference gene primers provided the estimates of nucleated cell counts. The repertoire was sequenced with immunoSEQ multiplex PCR; TCRdb's copy has only in-frame clones and lacks some. D and trimming come from the DNA, and the V and J calls and clone size come from that table. The top ten clones hold 1% of a sample with approximately 310,000 clones, 87% of them seen once. The rearrangement uses TRBV6-2 or TRBV6-3 and TRBJ2-3; TRBD2 matches at 9 bases. This clonotype was obtained from a man in his fifties with active or convalescent COVID-19. The specimen was peripheral blood. CDR3 nucleotide sequence: TGTGCCAGCAGTTTGGGACTAGCCGCAGATACGCAGTATTTT. This gives the protein CASSLGLAADTQYF.